The T cell receptor beta chain under discussion was sequenced for a study of prognosis after radiotherapy for stage I lung cancer. About the study: Adenocarcinoma was the tumor type in around twelve patients, squamous cell carcinoma in seven.

Assessment by CT and PET/CT found all patients node-negative, and none had prior chemotherapy, radiotherapy or other malignancies. Peripheral blood was collected in volumes of 5.5 to 7.5 milliliters at each of two time points. Study results and caveats: After stereotactic body radiation therapy, patients with later distant metastases showed lower Shannon entropy.

Starting from genomic DNA, TCR beta CDR3 was amplified through two-round multiplex PCR. Gene-specific primers for each TRBV and TRBJ gene drove first-round PCR. TCRdb re-derived calls from the multiplex PCR reads in MiXCR, one entry per CDR3 protein. The repertoire holds fewer than 40,000 distinct CDR3 sequences, about half seen once, with approximately 15% in the top ten. A note on this clonotype: Its matching antigen is unknown.

This CDR3 contains 13 residues. Trimming cost V 4 bases and J 2 bases, with 9 bases left between them. Germline V lookup: CDR1 MNHEY, CDR2 SVGEGT. V gene TRBV6-2 or TRBV6-3 combines with J gene TRBJ2-7; D is perhaps TRBD2 (5 bases). The sequencing used PBMCs, collected before or after stereotactic body radiation therapy (not recorded which). This clonotype was sampled from a donor aged 50 or older with non-small cell lung cancer. The CDR3 sequence: CASSSRLTYEQYF. The DNA for the CDR3 is TGTGCCAGCAGTTCCAGACTAACCTACGAGCAGTACTTC.